The clone carrying this T cell receptor beta chain was picked up one time. Antigen unknown. The data derive from a study of shared clonotypes between healthy human individuals. Study-level findings and limits: Despite large depth, rarefaction showed incomplete sorted-subset sequencing.

Only CD45RO-negative cells positively selected for CCR7 counted as naive CD8 cells, so terminally differentiated effector memory CD45RA+ cells were excluded. Donors comprised healthy HIV-negative adults lacking recent acute infections or vaccinations. Assay: immunoSEQ multiplex PCR; the TCRdb copy retains only in-frame clones and omits some. This sample has around 2.1 million clones, with more than 85% found just once. Germline lookup yields CDR1 SGHAT and CDR2 FQNNGV. The CDR3 length is 12 residues. Between the trimmed V and J ends, which lost 5 bases and 4 bases, there was a span of 6 bases. The chain combines TRBV11-2 with TRBJ2-1; D not certain. This receptor was obtained from a young man in good health. Some clones in this sample may be carry-over from other donors' samples. The sequenced material came from naive CD8+ T cells from PBMCs. CDR3: CASSNSYNEQFF. For the CDR3, the DNA is TGTGCCAGCAGCAACTCATACAATGAGCAGTTCTTC.